Below are 13 T cell receptor beta chains sequenced from a single sample in a study of CD8 T cells in ankylosing spondylitis. Overall study results and limits: Characteristic of ankylosing spondylitis blood, it appeared, was a TCR beta motif comprising several highly homologous variants.

These receptors have no known antigen. One entry per CDR3 protein, called by TCRdb with MiXCR from the 5' RACE reads. Found here are about 200,000 distinct CDR3 sequences, about 7.3% of them singletons; the top ten hold 13% to 15%. The sample consisted of blood, either unsorted or a sorted T cell fraction (not recorded which). Every receptor here comes from a male donor with ankylosing spondylitis.

This clonotype was detected ten times or more. The chain employs TRBV7-9 and TRBJ2-1; D uncertain. The V gene lost 2 bases and the J gene lost 16 bases, with 15 bases spanning the gap. Germline CDR1 is SEHNR and CDR2 is FQNEAQ (reference sequence). This CDR3 spans 12 amino acids. The CDR3 is CASSLIQPSRFF. The CDR3 nucleotides read TGTGCCAGCAGCTTAATCCAGCCCTCGCGATTCTTC.

This clonotype has only a few counts. The chain carries TRBV27 and TRBJ2-7; D remains ambiguous. This CDR3 spans 15 amino acids. CDR1 MNHEY and CDR2 SMNVEV come from the germline V gene (reference sequence). The V and J ends lost 7 bases and 0 bases respectively, with 16 bases between them. The CDR3 spells CASTQSHSNSYEQYF. The CDR3 DNA reads TGTGCCAGCACACAATCGCACTCAAACTCCTACGAGCAGTACTTC.

This clonotype appeared many times. This sequence joins TRBV7-2 and TRBJ2-7, with D unresolved. V was pared by 9 bases and J by 6 bases, with 15 bases between. This CDR3 spans 12 amino acids. Germline V gives CDR1 SGHTA, CDR2 FQGNSA. CDR3 sequence: CARLHLVAEQYF. The CDR3 DNA reads TGTGCCAGGTTACACTTGGTTGCCGAGCAGTACTTC.

Many counts were recorded for this clonotype. The chain combines TRBV7-9 with TRBJ1-1, with D hard to call. The V gene's germline CDR1 is SEHNR and CDR2 FQNEAQ (reference sequence). With 8 bases removed from V and 1 base from J, the gap between germline ends came to 11 bases. The CDR3 totals 13 residues. CDR3 DNA sequence: TGTGCCAGCGGTCCTAATTCGAACACTGAAGCTTTCTTT. Its translation: CASGPNSNTEAFF.

The rearrangement links TRBV6-5 to TRBJ1-5; 9 nucleotides match TRBD1. The CDR3 totals 14 residues. V trimming: 2 bases; J trimming: 9 bases; junction bases outside the gene matches: 5. The germline V gene encodes CDR1 MNHEY and CDR2 SVGAGI. The CDR3 DNA is TGTGCCAGCAGTTACGCACAGGGGGCATGGCCCCAGCATTTT. This translates into CASSYAQGAWPQHF.

In its sample, this clonotype was seen many times. This chain connects TRBV27 to TRBJ2-1; a possible D gene is TRBD1 (6 bases). The CDR3 spans 15 residues. Germline CDR1 and CDR2: MNHEY and SMNVEV (reference sequence). Between the trimmed V and J ends, which lost 7 bases and 2 bases, there was a span of 15 bases. The CDR3 DNA reads TGTGCCAGCACCTTCACAGGGATAACCTACAATGAGCAGTTCTTC. Amino acid sequence: CASTFTGITYNEQFF.

V usage is TRBV27 and J usage is TRBJ2-7, with D perhaps TRBD1 (6 bases). Germline CDR1 MNHEY, CDR2 SMNVEV (reference sequence). Trimming took off 4 bases at V and 3 bases at J, with 10 bases between the two ends. CDR3 size: 13 residues. The CDR3: CASSYQQGYEQYF. CDR3 nucleotides: TGTGCCAGCAGTTATCAACAGGGCTACGAGCAGTACTTC.

The chain uses TRBV20-1 and TRBJ2-7, with D tentatively TRBD1 (5 bases). Germline CDR1 DFQATT, CDR2 SNEGSKA (reference sequence). The length of the CDR3 is 13 residues. V was cut by 0 bases and J by 1 base, with 7 bases left in between. The DNA of the CDR3 is TGCAGTGCTAGAGACACAGGTTCCTACGAGCAGTACTTC. It specifies CSARDTGSYEQYF.

This clonotype was detected ten times or more. The CDR3 DNA reads TGTGCCAGCAGCCCTGGACTAGCGGGAGTAAGGTCCTACAATGAGCAGTTCTTC. Amino acids: CASSPGLAGVRSYNEQFF. The chain is built from TRBV6-2 or TRBV6-3 and TRBJ2-1; 13 nucleotides align to TRBD2. The V gene's germline CDR1 is MNHEY and CDR2 SVGEGT. J gave up 1 base and V 6 bases, and 9 bases lay outside the gene matches. The CDR3 is made up of 18 amino acids.

This clonotype was counted many times. V and J are TRBV20-1 and TRBJ2-7, with 9 bases aligning to TRBD1. From germline, CDR1 is DFQATT and CDR2 SNEGSKA (reference sequence). The CDR3 totals 12 residues. J was trimmed by 3 bases and V by 5 bases; bases with no gene match: 2. CDR3 DNA: TGCAGTGCTTCGGGACAGGGCTACGAGCAGTACTTC. Protein product: CSASGQGYEQYF.

About this clonotype itself: This may stem from a read error, because a much larger clone lies one nucleotide away. The chain recombines TRBV20-1 with TRBJ2-1; D may be TRBD1 (6 bases). The ends were cut back, 0 bases at V and 2 bases at J, with 11 bases in the middle. The CDR3 has 15 residues. Germline V CDR1 and CDR2: DFQATT, SNEGSKA (reference sequence). The chain's CDR3 is CSARDHRETYNEQFF. For the CDR3, the DNA is TGCAGTGCTAGAGACCACAGGGAAACCTACAATGAGCAGTTCTTC.

The table lists this clonotype with many counts. The chain combines TRBV5-1 with TRBJ2-7; D is possibly TRBD2 (6 bases). Trimming pared 4 bases from V and 2 bases from J, leaving 16 bases between. CDR3 length equals 15 residues. CDR1 and CDR2 from the germline V gene are SGHRS and YFSETQ. CDR3 sequence: CASSLSEGLAYEQYF. CDR3 nucleotide sequence: TGCGCCAGCAGCCTCTCGGAGGGTCTAGCCTACGAGCAGTACTTC.

This clonotype has ten or more counts. V gene TRBV12-3 or TRBV12-4 combines with J gene TRBJ1-1, with TRBD1 as a possible D gene (6 bases). CDR3 length: 14 amino acids. Trimming removed 5 bases at V and 1 base at J, with 11 bases between. CDR3 in DNA: TGTGCCAGCAGTCATGGACAGACGAACACTGAAGCTTTCTTT. It specifies CASSHGQTNTEAFF.